A selection of T cell receptor beta chains follows, all from one sample in a study of cytomegalovirus exposure and HLA in healthy donors. Produced via immunoSEQ multiplex PCR; TCRdb's table is partial and in-frame only. Of some 100,000 clones listed, more than 55% were seen once; the top ten hold around 5%. The sequencing sample was made of PBMCs. The receptors stem from a woman aged 25 to 39 in good health and CMV-seropositive. CDR3s include the opening cysteine and the closing phenylalanine or tryptophan. D genes are given only for firm matches. Only part of the rows carry a size: once, few, many, or a class if the clone is expanded.

TRBJ1-5 . 17 TRBV19 . CASRVVGETYGAQPQHF TGTGCCAGTAGAGTCGTAGGAGAAACCTACGGTGCCCAGCCCCAGCATTTT
TRBJ2-2 . 15 TRBV5-1 . CASSPTTANTGGLFF TGCGCCAGCAGCCCAACTACGGCGAACACCGGGGGGCTGTTTTTT
TRBJ1-2 . 13 TRBV9 once CASNRDFGYGYTF TGTGCCAGCAACAGGGATTTTGGATATGGCTACACCTTC
TRBJ1-1 TRBD1 16 TRBV5-1 . CASNFGDRDRGTEAFF TGCGCCAGCAACTTCGGGGACAGGGATAGGGGCACTGAAGCTTTCTTT
TRBJ2-4 . 13 TRBV15 few CATSMQGIDIQYF TGTGCCACCAGCATGCAGGGTATAGACATTCAGTACTTC
TRBJ1-4 TRBD1 15 TRBV29-1 . CSATVAGTVNEKLFF TGCAGCGCCACCGTTGCCGGGACAGTTAATGAAAAACTGTTTTTT
TRBJ1-5 . 15 TRBV7-8 . CASSSQTSSNQPQHF TGTGCCAGCAGCTCCCAGACATCTAGCAATCAGCCCCAGCATTTT
TRBJ2-7 TRBD2 15 TRBV2 . CASSELPGGNYEQYF TGTGCCAGCAGTGAATTGCCGGGGGGAAACTACGAGCAGTACTTC
TRBJ1-5 . 14 TRBV28 . CASSPGDSNQPQHF TGTGCCAGCAGTCCGGGGGATAGCAATCAGCCCCAGCATTTT
TRBJ2-7 . 17 TRBV11-2 once CASSLHTTVLSSYEQYF TGTGCCAGCAGCCTACACACCACAGTCCTGAGCTCCTACGAGCAGTACTTC
TRBJ2-3 . 18 TRBV7-8 . CASSLSRPSQTITDTQYF TGTGCCAGCAGCCTGTCAAGACCTAGCCAAACAATCACAGATACGCAGTATTTT
TRBJ1-5 . 15 TRBV6-5 few CASSMTISGNQPQHF TGTGCCAGCAGCATGACAATTTCTGGCAATCAGCCCCAGCATTTT
TRBJ1-2 TRBD1 14 TRBV15 few CATTPGQGGYGYTF TGTGCCACAACCCCCGGACAGGGCGGCTATGGCTACACCTTC
TRBJ2-3 . 15 TRBV5-1 . CASAPGVVGTDTQYF TGCGCCAGTGCGCCGGGGGTCGTAGGCACAGATACGCAGTATTTT
TRBJ1-1 . 16 TRBV6-6 . CASSYFSLDRHTEAFF TGTGCCAGCAGTTACTTTTCCCTAGACAGACACACTGAAGCTTTCTTT
TRBJ1-1 . 16 TRBV5-4 once CASRPGPPGRNTEAFF TGTGCCAGCAGACCCGGGCCCCCCGGGAGGAACACTGAAGCTTTCTTT
TRBJ2-1 . 17 TRBV2 . CASRHTSSLSSYNEQFF TGTGCCAGCAGGCATACTAGCTCTTTGAGCTCCTACAATGAGCAGTTCTTC
TRBJ2-3 TRBD2 12 TRBV29-1 . CSVGGGRDTQYF TGCAGCGTCGGGGGGGGTAGAGATACGCAGTATTTT
TRBJ2-7 TRBD1 14 TRBV6-5 . CASMYQQGGGEQYF TGTGCCAGCATGTATCAACAGGGGGGCGGCGAGCAGTACTTC
TRBJ2-1 TRBD1 17 TRBV7-3 . CASSLLPAGQGANEQFF TGTGCCAGCAGCCTCCTCCCCGCGGGACAGGGGGCGAATGAGCAGTTCTTC
TRBJ2-7 TRBD1 14 TRBV7-9 . CSSSLGTGGHEQYF TGTTCCAGCAGCCTGGGGACAGGGGGACACGAGCAGTACTTC
TRBJ1-5 TRBD1 14 TRBV4-3 . CASSQTGGNQPQHF TGCGCCAGCAGCCAAACAGGGGGCAATCAGCCCCAGCATTTT
TRBJ2-7 . 15 TRBV4-2 . CASSQDRTLTYEQYF TGTGCCAGCAGCCAAGATCGTACACTAACCTACGAGCAGTACTTC
TRBJ2-1 TRBD2 17 TRBV4-2 . CASSQEGLAGGGNEQFF TGTGCCAGCAGCCAAGAAGGCCTAGCGGGGGGTGGAAATGAGCAGTTCTTC
TRBJ1-2 . 13 TRBV27 . CASSLYGTYGYTF TGTGCCAGCAGTTTATACGGGACATATGGCTACACCTTC
TRBJ1-2 TRBD1 14 TRBV7-9 many CASSGGQGRRGYTF TGTGCCAGCAGCGGAGGACAGGGCCGGCGTGGCTACACCTTC
TRBJ2-2 TRBD2 15 TRBV6-5 . CASSSLAGDTGELFF TGTGCCAGCAGTTCCCTAGCGGGGGACACCGGGGAGCTGTTTTTT
TRBJ2-7 . 13 TRBV15 . CATRGLLSSEQYF TGTGCCACCAGGGGACTGTTGTCCTCCGAGCAGTACTTC
TRBJ2-7 . 14 TRBV18 . CASSPPMTSSEQYF TGTGCCAGCTCACCACCGATGACATCGTCCGAGCAGTACTTC
TRBJ1-1 . 15 TRBV4-1 . CASSTPDRMNTEAFF TGCGCCAGCAGCACCCCGGACAGAATGAACACTGAAGCTTTCTTT
TRBJ1-1 . 15 TRBV5-1 once CASSTGSWLDTEAFF TGCGCCAGCAGCACCGGGTCCTGGTTAGACACTGAAGCTTTCTTT
TRBJ2-7 TRBD1 18 TRBV13 . CASSSLTLRTGMTYEQYF TGTGCCAGCAGCTCGTTAACCCTCAGGACAGGGATGACCTACGAGCAGTACTTC
TRBJ1-1 . 11 TRBV30 . CAWDTQTEAFF TGTGCCTGGGACACGCAAACTGAAGCTTTCTTT
TRBJ2-1 . 16 TRBV19 . CASSPNDSPFNNEQFF TGTGCCAGTAGTCCAAACGACAGTCCCTTTAACAATGAGCAGTTCTTC
TRBJ1-2 . 15 TRBV19 . CASSPNNAGVNGYTF TGTGCCAGTAGTCCCAATAATGCAGGGGTGAATGGCTACACCTTC